This is a list of T cell receptor beta chains from one sample in a study of cytomegalovirus exposure and HLA in healthy donors. The data were produced by immunoSEQ multiplex PCR, yet TCRdb's version contains in-frame clones alone and is incomplete. The sample holds about 150,000 clones; around 74% are singletons and the top ten take roughly 6.3%. The sequencing input was PBMCs. These receptors were collected from a man between 50 and 59 years old in good health and CMV-seropositive. Both conserved end residues are part of each CDR3. The D gene is left open where the match is weak. The listing skips clone size in some rows; elsewhere it reads once, few, many or a size class.

.	TRBV7-9	TRBD1	TRBJ1-1	CASSEGTGFFNTEAFF	TGTGCCAGCAGCGAAGGGACAGGGTTTTTTAACACTGAAGCTTTCTTT
.	TRBV19	TRBD2	TRBJ2-1	CASSWGGSGANEQFF	TGTGCCAGTAGTTGGGGCGGGAGCGGGGCCAATGAGCAGTTCTTC
.	TRBV6-5	.	TRBJ1-1	CASSRTDMNTEAFF	TGTGCCAGCAGTAGGACAGATATGAACACTGAAGCTTTCTTT
.	TRBV20-1	.	TRBJ1-4	CSASSEKLFF	TGCAGTGCTAGCTCTGAAAAACTGTTTTTT
.	TRBV11-2	TRBD1	TRBJ2-1	CASSLRAGGYEQFF	TGTGCCAGCAGCTTACGGGCAGGGGGCTATGAGCAGTTCTTC
.	TRBV9	.	TRBJ2-5	CASEGPFGETQYF	TGTGCCAGCGAGGGCCCCTTCGGGGAGACCCAGTACTTC
.	TRBV28	.	TRBJ1-5	CASRSGADLGNQPQHF	TGTGCCAGCAGGTCAGGGGCGGACTTGGGCAATCAGCCCCAGCATTTT
.	TRBV6-5	.	TRBJ2-3	CASSKTGIDTQYF	TGTGCCAGCAGTAAAACCGGGATAGATACGCAGTATTTT
.	TRBV27	.	TRBJ2-7	CASRRTFAYEQYF	TGTGCCAGCAGGAGGACTTTTGCCTACGAGCAGTACTTC
.	TRBV19	.	TRBJ2-6	CASSLTASPSGANVLTF	TGTGCCAGTAGTCTGACAGCTTCCCCCTCTGGGGCCAACGTCCTGACTTTC
.	TRBV16	.	TRBJ2-5	CASSRTVQETQYF	TGTGCCAGCAGTCGGACAGTCCAAGAGACCCAGTACTTC
.	TRBV27	.	TRBJ2-3	CASSFLDTQYF	TGTGCCAGCAGTTTCTTGGATACGCAGTATTTT
.	TRBV2	TRBD2	TRBJ2-7	CASRTSGTYEQYF	TGTGCCAGCCGGACTAGCGGAACCTACGAGCAGTACTTC
few	TRBV28	TRBD2	TRBJ2-7	CASSYPRVAGFYEQYF	TGTGCCAGCAGTTACCCCCGGGTAGCGGGGTTCTACGAGCAGTACTTC
.	TRBV9	.	TRBJ2-5	CASSAIQETQYF	TGTGCCAGCAGCGCAATTCAAGAGACCCAGTACTTC
.	TRBV11-3	TRBD1	TRBJ2-5	CASSARQGVETQYF	TGTGCCAGCAGCGCCAGACAGGGGGTAGAGACCCAGTACTTC
.	TRBV10-3	TRBD1	TRBJ2-1	CAISATGRSEQFF	TGTGCCATCAGTGCGACAGGGCGATCTGAGCAGTTCTTC
.	TRBV6-5	.	TRBJ1-3	CASSFAPAGGNTIYF	TGTGCCAGCAGCTTCGCCCCGGCGGGTGGAAACACCATATATTTT
.	TRBV27	TRBD2	TRBJ2-1	CASSLASGGYNEQFF	TGTGCCAGCAGTTTAGCTAGCGGGGGGTACAATGAGCAGTTCTTC
.	TRBV5-4	TRBD1	TRBJ2-4	CASSLGQGVGNIQYF	TGTGCCAGCAGCTTGGGACAGGGCGTCGGAAACATTCAGTACTTC
.	TRBV10-2	TRBD1	TRBJ2-3	CATAGGDTQYF	TGCGCCACTGCAGGGGGAGATACGCAGTATTTT
.	TRBV5-4	TRBD1	TRBJ2-7	CASSRDRADEQYF	TGTGCCAGCAGCCGGGACAGGGCGGACGAGCAGTACTTC
.	TRBV6-5	.	TRBJ1-5	CASSSIGPSIDQPQHF	TGTGCCAGCAGTTCCATTGGGCCTTCGATAGATCAGCCCCAGCATTTT
.	TRBV5-1	.	TRBJ2-7	CASSGAGLHYEQYF	TGCGCCAGCAGCGGCGCGGGACTCCACTACGAGCAGTACTTC
.	TRBV27	TRBD2	TRBJ2-1	CASSPLGWEGNNEQFF	TGTGCCAGCAGCCCCCTCGGGTGGGAGGGTAACAATGAGCAGTTCTTC
.	TRBV5-4	.	TRBJ2-7	CASSQSPQSLYEQYF	TGTGCCAGCAGCCAATCCCCACAGTCATTGTACGAGCAGTACTTC
.	TRBV28	TRBD2	TRBJ2-1	CASSWAGTSGSDNEQFF	TGTGCCAGCAGTTGGGCCGGGACTAGCGGGAGTGATAATGAGCAGTTCTTC
few	TRBV6-5	.	TRBJ1-4	CASTGGRNEKLFF	TGTGCCAGCACGGGAGGGCGAAATGAAAAACTGTTTTTT
few	TRBV9	TRBD1	TRBJ2-3	CASSANRGDTQYF	TGTGCCAGCAGTGCAAACAGGGGGGATACGCAGTATTTT
.	TRBV5-1	.	TRBJ2-7	CASSVWTESSYEQYF	TGCGCCAGCAGCGTATGGACAGAGAGCTCCTACGAGCAGTACTTC
once	TRBV5-4	.	TRBJ2-1	CASSSATYYNEQFF	TGTGCCAGCAGCTCCGCGACATACTACAATGAGCAGTTCTTC
.	TRBV15	TRBD1	TRBJ1-6	CATSITGAPLHF	TGTGCCACCAGCATAACAGGGGCACCCCTCCACTTT
few	TRBV28	.	TRBJ2-3	CASTPTGRTTSTDTQYF	TGTGCCAGCACCCCGACAGGAAGAACCACTAGCACAGATACGCAGTATTTT
.	TRBV4-1	TRBD1	TRBJ2-7	CASSQDDRGFTEQYF	TGCGCCAGCAGCCAAGACGACAGGGGCTTTACGGAGCAGTACTTC
.	TRBV13	.	TRBJ2-1	CASSFPLSYNEQFF	TGTGCCAGCAGCTTCCCACTTTCCTACAATGAGCAGTTCTTC
.	TRBV5-1	.	TRBJ2-2	CASSRQSPGGELFF	TGCGCCAGCAGTCGCCAGAGCCCCGGGGGGGAGCTGTTTTTT
.	TRBV11-2	TRBD1	TRBJ2-7	CASSFGGRGYEQYF	TGTGCCAGCAGCTTCGGAGGCAGGGGGTACGAGCAGTACTTC
few	TRBV27	TRBD2	TRBJ2-7	CASSLGGTSYEQYF	TGTGCCAGCAGTTTAGGTGGGACTAGCTACGAGCAGTACTTC
.	TRBV30	TRBD1	TRBJ1-1	CAWKSDRVTEAFF	TGTGCCTGGAAGTCAGACAGGGTAACTGAAGCTTTCTTT
.	TRBV5-6	.	TRBJ2-7	CASSFQGSLRLYF	TGTGCCAGCAGCTTTCAGGGTTCCCTCCGTCTGTACTTC
.	TRBV5-8	TRBD1	TRBJ1-5	CASRMRTGGFQPQHF	TGTGCCAGCAGAATGAGGACAGGGGGCTTTCAGCCCCAGCATTTT
.	TRBV5-1	TRBD2	TRBJ2-7	CASSLATSGTYEQYF	TGCGCCAGCAGCTTGGCAACTAGCGGGACCTACGAGCAGTACTTC
.	TRBV5-1	TRBD1	TRBJ2-3	CASSLGQGARTQYF	TGCGCCAGCAGCCTGGGACAGGGGGCTCGTACGCAGTATTTT